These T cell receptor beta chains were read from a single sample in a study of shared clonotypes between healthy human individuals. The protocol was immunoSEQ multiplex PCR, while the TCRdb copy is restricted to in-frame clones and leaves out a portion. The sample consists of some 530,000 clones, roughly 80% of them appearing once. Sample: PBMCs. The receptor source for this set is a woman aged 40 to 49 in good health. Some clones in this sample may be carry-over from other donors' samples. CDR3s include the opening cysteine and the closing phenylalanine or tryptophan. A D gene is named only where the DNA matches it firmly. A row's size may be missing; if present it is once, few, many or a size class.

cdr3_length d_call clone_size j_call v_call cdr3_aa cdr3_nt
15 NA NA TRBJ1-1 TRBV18 CASSPIVAVNTEAFF TGTGCCAGCTCACCTATAGTCGCAGTGAACACTGAAGCTTTCTTT
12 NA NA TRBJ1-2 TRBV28 CASRDANYGYTF TGTGCCAGCAGAGATGCAAACTATGGCTACACCTTC
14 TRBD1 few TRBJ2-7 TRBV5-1 CASSLGQGRYEQYF TGCGCCAGCAGCTTGGGACAGGGGCGCTACGAGCAGTACTTC
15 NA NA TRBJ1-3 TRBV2 CASSPDGASGNTIYF TGTGCCAGCAGCCCGGACGGTGCCTCTGGAAACACCATATATTTT
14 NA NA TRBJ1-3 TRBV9 CASSGGGTGNTIYF TGTGCCAGCAGCGGCGGGGGGACTGGAAACACCATATATTTT
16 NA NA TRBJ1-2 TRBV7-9 CASSSYPSGQSYGYTF TGTGCCAGCAGTTCCTACCCCTCGGGGCAGAGCTATGGCTACACCTTC
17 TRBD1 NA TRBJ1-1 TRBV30 CAWSGRGQGRMNTEAFF TGTGCCTGGAGTGGAAGGGGACAGGGAAGAATGAACACTGAAGCTTTCTTT
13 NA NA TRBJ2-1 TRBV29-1 CSAEKDQRFEQFF TGCAGCGCGGAGAAGGACCAACGATTTGAGCAGTTCTTC
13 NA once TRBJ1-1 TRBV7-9 CASSFQGNTEAFF TGTGCCAGCAGCTTTCAGGGGAACACTGAAGCTTTCTTT
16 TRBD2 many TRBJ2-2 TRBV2 CASSVSGRTNTGELFF TGTGCCAGCAGTGTGAGCGGGAGAACGAACACCGGGGAGCTGTTTTTT
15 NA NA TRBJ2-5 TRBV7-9 CASSGRGLPGETQYF TGTGCCAGCAGCGGTAGGGGCTTGCCGGGGGAGACCCAGTACTTC
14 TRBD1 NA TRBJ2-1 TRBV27 CASSGQGLYNEQFF TGTGCCAGCAGTGGACAGGGTCTCTACAATGAGCAGTTCTTC
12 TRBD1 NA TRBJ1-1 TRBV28 CASTRGGPEAFF TGTGCCAGCACCAGGGGGGGACCTGAAGCTTTCTTT
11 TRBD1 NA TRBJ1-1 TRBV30 CAWGAGGGAFF TGTGCCTGGGGGGCAGGGGGCGGGGCTTTCTTT
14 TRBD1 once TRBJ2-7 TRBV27 CASRYRDSPYEQYF TGTGCCAGCAGATACCGGGACAGTCCCTACGAGCAGTACTTC
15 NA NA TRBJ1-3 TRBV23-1 CASSQSWDSGNTIYF TGCGCCAGCAGTCAATCGTGGGACTCTGGAAACACCATATATTTT
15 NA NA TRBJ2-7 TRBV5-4 CASSSSGGLSYEQYF TGTGCCAGCAGCTCCAGCGGAGGCCTCTCCTACGAGCAGTACTTC
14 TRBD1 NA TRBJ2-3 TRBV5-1 CASSLEGALDTQYF TGCGCCAGCAGCTTGGAGGGGGCGCTTGATACGCAGTATTTT
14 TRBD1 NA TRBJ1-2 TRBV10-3 CAISEGTGNYGYTF TGTGCCATCAGTGAGGGGACAGGGAACTATGGCTACACCTTC
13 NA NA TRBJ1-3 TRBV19 CASRRNSGNTIYF TGTGCCAGTCGGCGTAACTCTGGAAACACCATATATTTT
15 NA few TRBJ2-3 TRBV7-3 CASSLMGGGTDTQYF TGTGCCAGCAGCTTAATGGGGGGAGGCACAGATACGCAGTATTTT
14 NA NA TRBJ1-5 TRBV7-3 CASTYRTSNQPQHF TGTGCCAGCACCTACAGGACTAGCAATCAGCCCCAGCATTTT
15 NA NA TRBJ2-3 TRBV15 CATSTGLVNTDTQYF TGTGCCACCAGCACCGGACTGGTTAATACAGATACGCAGTATTTT
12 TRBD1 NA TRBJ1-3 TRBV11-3 CARDRDRNTIYF TGTGCCAGAGACAGGGATCGGAACACCATATATTTT
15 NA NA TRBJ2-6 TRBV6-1 CASSEGGAGANVLTF TGTGCCAGCAGTGAAGGGGGCGCTGGGGCCAACGTCCTGACTTTC
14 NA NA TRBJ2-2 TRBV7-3 CASSQDANTGELFF TGTGCCAGCAGCCAGGACGCGAACACCGGGGAGCTGTTTTTT
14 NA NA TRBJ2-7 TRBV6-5 CASRALVPPYEQYF TGTGCCAGCAGGGCTCTTGTCCCCCCCTACGAGCAGTACTTC
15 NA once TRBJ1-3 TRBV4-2 CASSQEGYSGNTIYF TGTGCCAGCAGCCAGGAGGGGTACTCTGGAAACACCATATATTTT
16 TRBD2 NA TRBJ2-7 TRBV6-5 CASSYSPSGSPYEQYF TGTGCCAGCAGTTACTCCCCTAGCGGGAGCCCCTACGAGCAGTACTTC
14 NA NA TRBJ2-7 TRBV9 CASSVDRASYEQYF TGTGCCAGCAGCGTAGACAGGGCCTCCTACGAGCAGTACTTC
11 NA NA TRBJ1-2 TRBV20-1 CSATGGYGYTF TGCAGTGCCACAGGAGGGTATGGCTACACCTTC
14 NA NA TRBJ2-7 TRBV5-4 CASSPDTRVYEQYF TGTGCCAGCAGCCCGGACACCCGGGTCTACGAGCAGTACTTC
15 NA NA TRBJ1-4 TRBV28 CASSPFVRAVEKLFF TGTGCCAGCAGCCCGTTTGTGAGGGCTGTTGAAAAACTGTTTTTT
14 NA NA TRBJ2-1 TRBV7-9 CASSPPGLGDEQFF TGTGCCAGCAGCCCTCCCGGTTTGGGGGATGAGCAGTTCTTC
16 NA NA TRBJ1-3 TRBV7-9 CASSLGAGGAGNTIYF TGTGCCAGCAGCTTAGGGGCAGGAGGGGCCGGAAACACCATATATTTT
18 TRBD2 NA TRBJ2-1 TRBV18 CASSPLGGSGSSYNEQFF TGTGCCAGCTCACCCCTGGGAGGTAGCGGGAGCTCCTACAATGAGCAGTTCTTC
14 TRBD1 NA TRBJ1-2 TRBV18 CASSQDRGQDGYTF TGTGCCAGCTCACAGGACAGGGGGCAGGATGGCTACACCTTC
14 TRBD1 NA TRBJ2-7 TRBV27 CASSLWDRGGEQYF TGTGCCAGCAGTTTATGGGACAGGGGGGGCGAGCAGTACTTC
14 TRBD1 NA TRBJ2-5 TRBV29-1 CSVGWDRGRETQYF TGCAGCGTTGGCTGGGACAGGGGGCGAGAGACCCAGTACTTC
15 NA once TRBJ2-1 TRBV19 CASSIGGPSYNEQFF TGTGCCAGTAGTATCGGAGGGCCCTCCTACAATGAGCAGTTCTTC
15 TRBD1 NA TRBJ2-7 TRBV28 CASSDRGRFRNEQYF TGTGCCAGCAGCGACAGGGGGCGCTTTAGGAACGAGCAGTACTTC
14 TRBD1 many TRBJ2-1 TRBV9 CASSPGQGAEEQFF TGTGCCAGCAGCCCGGGACAGGGGGCTGAAGAGCAGTTCTTC
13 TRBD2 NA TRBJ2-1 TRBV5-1 CASSPGLDYEQFF TGCGCCAGCAGCCCGGGACTAGACTATGAGCAGTTCTTC
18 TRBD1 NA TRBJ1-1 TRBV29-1 CSVDPQGGFFSSSTEAFF TGCAGCGTTGATCCGCAGGGGGGTTTTTTCAGTAGTAGCACTGAAGCTTTCTTT
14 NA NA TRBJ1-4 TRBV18 CASSPGQLGEKLFF TGTGCCAGCTCACCGGGTCAACTCGGGGAAAAACTGTTTTTT
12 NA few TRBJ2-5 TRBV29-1 CSVRDGVETQYF TGCAGCGTCCGGGACGGAGTAGAGACCCAGTACTTC
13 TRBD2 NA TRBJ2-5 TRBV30 CAWSLLAGETHYF TGTGCCTGGAGTCTACTAGCGGGAGAGACCCATTACTTC
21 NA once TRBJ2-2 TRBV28 CASSFPNFKGKLGGNTGELFF TGTGCCAGCAGTTTCCCCAATTTCAAGGGGAAACTTGGGGGGAACACCGGGGAGCTGTTTTTT
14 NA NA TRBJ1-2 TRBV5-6 CASSFSSANYGYTF TGTGCCAGCAGTTTTTCCTCGGCTAACTATGGCTACACCTTC
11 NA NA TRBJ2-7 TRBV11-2 CASSPTHEQYF TGTGCCAGCAGCCCAACCCACGAGCAGTACTTC
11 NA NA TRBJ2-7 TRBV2 CASRTSYEQYF TGTGCCAGCAGAACTAGCTACGAGCAGTACTTC
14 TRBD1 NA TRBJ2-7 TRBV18 CASSLGTGIDEQYF TGTGCCAGCTCACTAGGGACAGGTATCGACGAGCAGTACTTC
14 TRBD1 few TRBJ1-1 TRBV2 CASIGTGLGTEAFF TGTGCCAGCATCGGGACAGGGCTGGGGACTGAAGCTTTCTTT
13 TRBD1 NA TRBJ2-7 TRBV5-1 CASSPGQLYEQYF TGCGCCAGCAGCCCGGGACAGCTCTACGAGCAGTACTTC
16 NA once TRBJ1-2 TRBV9 CASSVGGEEPLKPEQF TGTGCCAGCAGCGTAGGTGGGGAGGAACCCCTGAAACCCGAACAGTTC